The text below deals with one T cell receptor beta chain. The antigen remains undetermined. These data come from a study of T cell responses to AZD1222 COVID-19 vaccine. Study-wide findings and caveats: Repertoires were obtained solely post-peak T cell response. There were vaccine-associated CD4 TCRs across spike, dominant at 160-218 and 743-854. The donor group comprised mostly white British people and more females; the analysis possibly underestimated clonal diversity. Increased Spike-specific TCR breadth and depth were observed after two AZD1222 doses.

TCRdb keeps only in-frame clones here, not all; method: immunoSEQ multiplex PCR. The sample includes about 140,000 clones, about 89% of them seen just once. Unmatched junction bases numbered 7, after V lost 4 bases and J lost 6 bases. CDR3 length: 15 residues. Per the germline V gene, CDR1 is SGHRS and CDR2 is YFSETQ. The receptor comes from an adult who received the MenACWY meningococcal vaccine as a control. This specimen was peripheral blood, taken 28 days after the second dose of the MenACWY control vaccine. The chain joins TRBV5-1 to TRBJ2-3, with 11 bases matching TRBD2. The CDR3 loop is CASSLLAGGWDTQYF. The CDR3 DNA follows: TGCGCCAGCAGCCTGCTAGCGGGAGGTTGGGATACGCAGTATTTT.